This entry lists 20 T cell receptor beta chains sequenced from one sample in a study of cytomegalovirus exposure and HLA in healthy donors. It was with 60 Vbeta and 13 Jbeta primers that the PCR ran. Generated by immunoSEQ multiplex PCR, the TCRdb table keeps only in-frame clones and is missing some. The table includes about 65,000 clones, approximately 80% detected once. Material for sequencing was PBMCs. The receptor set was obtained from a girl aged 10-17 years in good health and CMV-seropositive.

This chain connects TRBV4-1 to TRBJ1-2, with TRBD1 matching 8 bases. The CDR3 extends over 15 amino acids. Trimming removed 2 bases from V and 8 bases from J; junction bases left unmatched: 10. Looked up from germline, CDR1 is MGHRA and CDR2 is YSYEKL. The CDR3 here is CASSQLADRADGYTF. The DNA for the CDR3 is TGCGCCAGCAGCCAATTGGCGGACAGGGCAGACGGCTACACCTTC.

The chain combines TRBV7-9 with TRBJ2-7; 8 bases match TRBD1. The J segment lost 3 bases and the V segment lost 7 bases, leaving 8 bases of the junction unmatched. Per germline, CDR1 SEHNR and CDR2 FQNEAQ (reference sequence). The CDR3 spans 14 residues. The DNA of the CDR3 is TGTGCCAGCACCTCGACAGGGGCTAGCTACGAGCAGTACTTC. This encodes CASTSTGASYEQYF.

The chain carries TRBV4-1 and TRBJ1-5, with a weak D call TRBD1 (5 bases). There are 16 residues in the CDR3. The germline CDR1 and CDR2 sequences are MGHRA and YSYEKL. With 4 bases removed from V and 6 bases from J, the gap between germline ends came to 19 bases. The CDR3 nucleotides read TGCGCCAGCAGCCTATTGGGCGGGACGGTAGGTCAGCCCCAGCATTTT. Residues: CASSLLGGTVGQPQHF.

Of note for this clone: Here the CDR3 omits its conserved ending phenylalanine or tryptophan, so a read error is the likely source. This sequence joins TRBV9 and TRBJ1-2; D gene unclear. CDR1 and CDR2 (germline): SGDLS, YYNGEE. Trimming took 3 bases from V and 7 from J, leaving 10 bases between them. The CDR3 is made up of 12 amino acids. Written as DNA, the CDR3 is TGTGCCAGCAGCGCGACGGGATCTGGCTACACCGTC. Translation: CASSATGSGYTV.

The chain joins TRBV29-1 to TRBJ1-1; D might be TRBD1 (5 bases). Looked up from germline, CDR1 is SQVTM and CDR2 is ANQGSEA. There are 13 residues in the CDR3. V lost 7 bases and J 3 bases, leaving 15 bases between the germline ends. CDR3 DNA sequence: TGCAGCGCTATAGACAGCTTCTACACTGAAGCTTTCTTT. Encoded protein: CSAIDSFYTEAFF. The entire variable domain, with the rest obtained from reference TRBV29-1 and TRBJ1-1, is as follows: SAVISQKPSRDICQRGTSLTIQCQVDSQVTMMFWYRQQPGQSLTLIATANQGSEATYESGFVIDKFPISRPNLTFSTLTVSNMSPEDSSIYLCSAIDSFYTEAFFGQGTRLTVV.

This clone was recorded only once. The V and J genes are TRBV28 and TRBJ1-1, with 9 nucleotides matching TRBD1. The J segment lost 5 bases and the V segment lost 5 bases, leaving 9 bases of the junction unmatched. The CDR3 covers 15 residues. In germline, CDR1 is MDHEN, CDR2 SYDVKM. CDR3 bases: TGTGCCAGCAGTCGCGGGACAGGGCGGAAGACTGAAGCTTTCTTT. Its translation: CASSRGTGRKTEAFF.

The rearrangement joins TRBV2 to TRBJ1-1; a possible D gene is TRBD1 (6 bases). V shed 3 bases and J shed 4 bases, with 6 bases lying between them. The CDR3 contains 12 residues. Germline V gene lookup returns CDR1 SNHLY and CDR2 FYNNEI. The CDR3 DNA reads TGTGCCAGCAGTGAGGGGGCCACTGAAGCTTTCTTT. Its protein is CASSEGATEAFF.

The CDR3: CASSASSGRAYEQYF. For the CDR3, the DNA is TGTGCCAGCAGTGCCTCTAGCGGGAGGGCCTACGAGCAGTACTTC. The chain has TRBV27 and TRBJ2-7, with 12 bases identical to TRBD2. The CDR3 covers 15 residues. Germline V gene sequence: CDR1 MNHEY, CDR2 SMNVEV (reference sequence). V lost 5 bases and J lost 2; bases outside the gene matches: 4.

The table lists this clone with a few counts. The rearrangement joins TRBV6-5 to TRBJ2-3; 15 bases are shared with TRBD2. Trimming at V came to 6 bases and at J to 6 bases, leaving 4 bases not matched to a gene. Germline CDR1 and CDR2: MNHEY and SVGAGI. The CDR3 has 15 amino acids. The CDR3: CASSRTSGRVDTQYF. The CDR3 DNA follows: TGTGCCAGCAGCCGGACTAGCGGGAGGGTGGATACGCAGTATTTT.

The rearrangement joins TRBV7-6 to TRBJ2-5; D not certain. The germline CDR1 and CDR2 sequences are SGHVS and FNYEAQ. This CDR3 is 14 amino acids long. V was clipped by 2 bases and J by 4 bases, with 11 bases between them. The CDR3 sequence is CASSLSGERETQYF. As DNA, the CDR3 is TGTGCCAGCAGCTTATCCGGCGAGCGAGAGACCCAGTACTTC.

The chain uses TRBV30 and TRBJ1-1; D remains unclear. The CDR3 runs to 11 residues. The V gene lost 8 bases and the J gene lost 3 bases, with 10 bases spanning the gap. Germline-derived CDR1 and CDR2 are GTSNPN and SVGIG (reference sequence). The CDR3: CAGKADTEAFF. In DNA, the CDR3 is TGTGCCGGTAAAGCTGACACTGAAGCTTTCTTT. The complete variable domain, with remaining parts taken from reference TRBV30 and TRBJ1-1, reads SQTIHQWPATLVQPVGSPLSLECTVEGTSNPNLYWYRQAAGRGLQLLFYSVGIGQISSEVPQNLSASRPQDRQFILSSKKLLLSDSGFYLCAGKADTEAFFGQGTRLTVV.

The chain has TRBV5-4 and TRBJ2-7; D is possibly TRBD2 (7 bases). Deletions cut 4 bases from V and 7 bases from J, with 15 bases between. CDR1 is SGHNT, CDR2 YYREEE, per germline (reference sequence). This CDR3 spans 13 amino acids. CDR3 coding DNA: TGTGCCAGCAGCCACTCGGGGGGCACGGAGCAGTACTTC. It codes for CASSHSGGTEQYF.

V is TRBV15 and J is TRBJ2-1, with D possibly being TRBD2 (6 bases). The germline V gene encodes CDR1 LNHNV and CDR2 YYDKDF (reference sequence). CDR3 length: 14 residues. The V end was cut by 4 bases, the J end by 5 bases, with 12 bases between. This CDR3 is CATSTLAAHNEQFF. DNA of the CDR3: TGTGCCACCAGCACTTTAGCGGCCCACAATGAGCAGTTCTTC.

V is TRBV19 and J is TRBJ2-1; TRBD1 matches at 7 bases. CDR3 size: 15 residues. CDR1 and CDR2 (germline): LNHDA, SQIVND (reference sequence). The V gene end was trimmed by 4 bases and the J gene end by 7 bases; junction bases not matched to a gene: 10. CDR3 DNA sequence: TGTGCCAGTAGTACCGTCTTAGACAGGGCTAATGAGCAGTTCTTC. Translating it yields CASSTVLDRANEQFF.

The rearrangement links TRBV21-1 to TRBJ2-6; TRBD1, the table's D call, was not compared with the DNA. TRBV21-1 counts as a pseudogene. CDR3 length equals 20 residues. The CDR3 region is CASSTAVTGTGGSGANVLTF. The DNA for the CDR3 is TGTGCCAGCAGCACGGCCGTCACCGGGACAGGGGGCTCTGGGGCCAACGTCCTGACTTTC.

This CDR3 reads CATFQGDIYEQYF. In DNA, the CDR3 is TGCGCCACCTTCCAGGGTGACATCTACGAGCAGTACTTC. This sequence joins TRBV4-1 and TRBJ2-7; a possible D gene is TRBD1 (5 bases). V was cut by 10 bases and J by 3 bases, with 16 bases left in between. The length of the CDR3 is 13 residues. Germline lookup yields CDR1 MGHRA and CDR2 YSYEKL.

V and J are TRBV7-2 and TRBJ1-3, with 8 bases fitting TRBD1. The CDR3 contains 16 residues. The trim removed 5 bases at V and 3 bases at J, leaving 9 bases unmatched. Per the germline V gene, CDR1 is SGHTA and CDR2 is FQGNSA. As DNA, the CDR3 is TGTGCCAGCAGCCCTCGACAGGGGCTCTTTGGAAACACCATATATTTT. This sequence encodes CASSPRQGLFGNTIYF.

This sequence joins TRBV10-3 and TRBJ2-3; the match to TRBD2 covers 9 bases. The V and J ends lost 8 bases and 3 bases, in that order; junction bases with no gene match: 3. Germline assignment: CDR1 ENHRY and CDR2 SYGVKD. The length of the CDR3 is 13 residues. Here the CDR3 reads CAIGGGATDTQYF. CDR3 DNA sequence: TGTGCCATCGGCGGGGGGGCGACAGATACGCAGTATTTT.

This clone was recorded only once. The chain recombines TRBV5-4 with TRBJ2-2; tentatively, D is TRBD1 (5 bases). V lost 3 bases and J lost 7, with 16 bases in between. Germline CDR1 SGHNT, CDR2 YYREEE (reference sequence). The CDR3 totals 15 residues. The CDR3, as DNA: TGTGCCAGCAGCTCGTATCAGGGATGGGGCGGGGAGCTGTTTTTT. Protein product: CASSSYQGWGGELFF.

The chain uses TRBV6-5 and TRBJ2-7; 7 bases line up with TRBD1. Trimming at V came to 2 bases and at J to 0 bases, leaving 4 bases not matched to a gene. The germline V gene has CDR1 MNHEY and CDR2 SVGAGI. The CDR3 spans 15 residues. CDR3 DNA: TGTGCCAGCAGTTACCCGACAGGGAGCTCCTACGAGCAGTACTTC. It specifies CASSYPTGSSYEQYF.